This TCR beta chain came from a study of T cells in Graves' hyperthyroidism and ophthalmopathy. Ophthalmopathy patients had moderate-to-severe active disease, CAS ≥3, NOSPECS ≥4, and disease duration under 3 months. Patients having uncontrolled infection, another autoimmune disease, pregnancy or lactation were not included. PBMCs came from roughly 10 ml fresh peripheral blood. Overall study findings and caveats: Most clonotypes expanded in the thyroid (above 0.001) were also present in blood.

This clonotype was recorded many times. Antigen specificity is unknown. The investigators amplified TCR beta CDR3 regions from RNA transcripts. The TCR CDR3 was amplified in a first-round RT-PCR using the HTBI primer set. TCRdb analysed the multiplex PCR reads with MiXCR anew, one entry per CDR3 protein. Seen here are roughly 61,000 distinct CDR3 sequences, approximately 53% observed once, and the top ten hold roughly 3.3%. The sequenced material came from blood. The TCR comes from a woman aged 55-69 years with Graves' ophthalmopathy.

CDR3 region: CASSWTGLDYEQYF. CDR3 DNA: TGTGCCAGCAGTTGGACAGGGTTGGACTACGAGCAGTACTTC. The chain recombines TRBV12-3 or TRBV12-4 with TRBJ2-7; 8 bases agree with TRBD1. The V segment lost 4 bases and the J segment 3 bases; nucleotides outside the gene matches: 5. This CDR3 region has 14 residues.